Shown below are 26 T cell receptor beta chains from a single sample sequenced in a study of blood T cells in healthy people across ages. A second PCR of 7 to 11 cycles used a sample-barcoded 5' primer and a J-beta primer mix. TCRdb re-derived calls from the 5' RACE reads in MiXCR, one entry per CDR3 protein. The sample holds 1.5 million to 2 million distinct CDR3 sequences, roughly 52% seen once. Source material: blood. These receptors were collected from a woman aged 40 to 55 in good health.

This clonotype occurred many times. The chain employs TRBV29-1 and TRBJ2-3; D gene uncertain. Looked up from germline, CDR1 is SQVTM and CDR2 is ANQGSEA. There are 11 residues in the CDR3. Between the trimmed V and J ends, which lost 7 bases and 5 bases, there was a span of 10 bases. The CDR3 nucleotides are TGCAGCGCCGAAACTGGAGATACGCAGTATTTT. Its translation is CSAETGDTQYF.

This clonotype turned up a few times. The DNA for the CDR3 is TGTGCCAGCAGTTACTCAGGGGGAGGAGTTGGGGAAAAACTGTTTTTT. It encodes CASSYSGGGVGEKLFF. The chain carries TRBV6-6 and TRBJ1-4, with D perhaps matching TRBD1 (6 bases). V was shortened by 0 bases and J by 8 bases, with 16 bases between the two germline ends. This CDR3 has 16 residues. Germline lookup yields CDR1 MNHNY and CDR2 SVGAGI (reference sequence).

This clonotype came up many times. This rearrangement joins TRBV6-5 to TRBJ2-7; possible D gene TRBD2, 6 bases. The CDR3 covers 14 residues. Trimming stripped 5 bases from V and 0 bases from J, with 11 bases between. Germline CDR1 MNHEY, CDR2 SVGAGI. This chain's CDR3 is CASSAGGSSYEQYF. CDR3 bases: TGTGCCAGCAGTGCCGGGGGTAGCTCCTACGAGCAGTACTTC.

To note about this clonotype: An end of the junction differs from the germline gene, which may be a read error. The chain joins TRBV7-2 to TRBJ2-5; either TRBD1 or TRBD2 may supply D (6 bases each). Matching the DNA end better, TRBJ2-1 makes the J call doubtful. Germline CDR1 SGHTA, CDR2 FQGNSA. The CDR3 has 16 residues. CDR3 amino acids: CASSSTGAHRQETQFF. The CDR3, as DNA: TGTGCCAGTAGCTCAACGGGGGCCCACCGCCAAGAGACCCAGTTCTTC.

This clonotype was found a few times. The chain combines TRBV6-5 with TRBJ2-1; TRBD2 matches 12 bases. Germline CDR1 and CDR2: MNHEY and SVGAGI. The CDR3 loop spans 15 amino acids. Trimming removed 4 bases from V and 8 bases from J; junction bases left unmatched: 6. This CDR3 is CASSSLTSGGHEQFF. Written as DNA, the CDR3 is TGTGCCAGCAGTTCGTTGACTAGCGGGGGCCATGAGCAGTTCTTC.

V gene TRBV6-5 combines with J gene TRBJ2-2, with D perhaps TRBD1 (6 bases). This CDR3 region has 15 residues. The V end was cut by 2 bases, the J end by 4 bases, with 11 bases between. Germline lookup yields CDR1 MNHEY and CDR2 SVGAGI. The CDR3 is CASSYQGPPTGELFF. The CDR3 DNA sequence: TGTGCCAGCAGTTACCAGGGGCCCCCCACCGGGGAGCTGTTTTTT.

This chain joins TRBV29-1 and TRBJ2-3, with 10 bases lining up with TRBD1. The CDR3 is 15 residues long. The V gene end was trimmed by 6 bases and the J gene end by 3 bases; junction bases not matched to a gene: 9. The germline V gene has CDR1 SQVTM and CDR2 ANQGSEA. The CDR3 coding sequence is TGCAGCGTCCTTCGACAGGGGGCAAGGACAGATACGCAGTATTTT. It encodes CSVLRQGARTDTQYF.

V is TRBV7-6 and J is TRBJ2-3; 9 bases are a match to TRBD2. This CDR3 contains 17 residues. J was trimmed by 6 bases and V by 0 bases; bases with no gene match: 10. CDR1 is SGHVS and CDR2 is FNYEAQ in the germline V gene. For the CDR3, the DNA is TGTGCCAGCAGCTTAGCGCCCGCGGGGGGGCTGGTTGATACGCAGTATTTT. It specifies CASSLAPAGGLVDTQYF. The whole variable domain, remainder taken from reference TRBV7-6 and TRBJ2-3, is GAGVSQSPRYKVTKRGQDVALRCDPISGHVSLYWYRQALGQGPEFLTYFNYEAQQDKSGLPNDRFSAERPEGSISTLTIQRTEQRDSAMYRCASSLAPAGGLVDTQYFGPGTRLTVL.

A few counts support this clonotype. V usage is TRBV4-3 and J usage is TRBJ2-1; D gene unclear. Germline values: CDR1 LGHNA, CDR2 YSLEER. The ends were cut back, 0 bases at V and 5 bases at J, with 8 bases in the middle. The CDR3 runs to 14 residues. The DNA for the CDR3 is TGCGCCAGCAGCCAAGATAGGCGTGACAATGAGCAGTTCTTC. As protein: CASSQDRRDNEQFF.

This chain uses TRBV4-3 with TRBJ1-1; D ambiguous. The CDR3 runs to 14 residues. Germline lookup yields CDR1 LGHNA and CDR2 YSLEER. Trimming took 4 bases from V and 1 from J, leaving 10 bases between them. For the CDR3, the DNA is TGCGCCAGCAGCCGGGCATTAGGGAACACTGAAGCTTTCTTT. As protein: CASSRALGNTEAFF.

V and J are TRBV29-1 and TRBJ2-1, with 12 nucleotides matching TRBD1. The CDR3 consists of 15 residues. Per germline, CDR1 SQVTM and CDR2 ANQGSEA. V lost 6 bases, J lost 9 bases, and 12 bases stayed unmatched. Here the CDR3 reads CSVTQGTGGGGEQFF. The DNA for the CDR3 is TGCAGCGTGACCCAAGGGACAGGGGGCGGAGGTGAGCAGTTCTTC.

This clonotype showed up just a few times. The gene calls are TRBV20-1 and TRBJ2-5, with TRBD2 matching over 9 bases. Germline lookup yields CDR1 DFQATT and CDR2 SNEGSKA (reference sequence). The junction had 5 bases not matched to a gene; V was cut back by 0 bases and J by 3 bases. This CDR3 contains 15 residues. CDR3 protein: CSARDARLAEETQYF. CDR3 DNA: TGCAGTGCTAGAGATGCGAGACTAGCGGAAGAGACCCAGTACTTC.

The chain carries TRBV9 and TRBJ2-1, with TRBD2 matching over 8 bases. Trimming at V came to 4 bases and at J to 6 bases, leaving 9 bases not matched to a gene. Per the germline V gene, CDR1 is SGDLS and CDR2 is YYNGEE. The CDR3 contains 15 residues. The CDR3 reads CASSTNGLAGNEQFF. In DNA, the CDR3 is TGTGCCAGCAGCACAAACGGGCTAGCGGGCAATGAGCAGTTCTTC.

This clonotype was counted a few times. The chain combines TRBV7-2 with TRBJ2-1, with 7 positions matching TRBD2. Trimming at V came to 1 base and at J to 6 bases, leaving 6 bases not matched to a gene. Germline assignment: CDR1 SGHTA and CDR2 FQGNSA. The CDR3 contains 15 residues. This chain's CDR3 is CASSLGTSPRNEQFF. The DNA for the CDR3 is TGTGCCAGCAGCTTAGGGACTAGTCCCCGCAATGAGCAGTTCTTC.

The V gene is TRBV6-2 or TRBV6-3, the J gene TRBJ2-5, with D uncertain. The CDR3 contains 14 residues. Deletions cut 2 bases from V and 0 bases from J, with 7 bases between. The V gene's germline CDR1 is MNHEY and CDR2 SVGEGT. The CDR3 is CASSYTADQETQYF. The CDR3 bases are TGTGCCAGCAGTTACACGGCAGACCAAGAGACCCAGTACTTC.

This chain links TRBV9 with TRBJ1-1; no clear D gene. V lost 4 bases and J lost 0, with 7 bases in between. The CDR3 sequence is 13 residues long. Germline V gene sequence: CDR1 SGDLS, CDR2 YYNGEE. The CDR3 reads CASSSAVNTEAFF. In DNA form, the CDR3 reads TGTGCCAGCAGCTCCGCCGTGAACACTGAAGCTTTCTTT.

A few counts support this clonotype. The CDR3 here is CATSGRQGQETQYF. DNA for the CDR3: TGTGCCACCTCCGGTAGACAGGGACAGGAGACCCAGTACTTC. The chain carries TRBV24-1 and TRBJ2-5; TRBD1 agrees at 7 bases. Germline CDR1 is KGHDR and CDR2 is SFDVKD. Unmatched junction bases numbered 11, after V lost 9 bases and J lost 5 bases. This CDR3 is 14 amino acids long.

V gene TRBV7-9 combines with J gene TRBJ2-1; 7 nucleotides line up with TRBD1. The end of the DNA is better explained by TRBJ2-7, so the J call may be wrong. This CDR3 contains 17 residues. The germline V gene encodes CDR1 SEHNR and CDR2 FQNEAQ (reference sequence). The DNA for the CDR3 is TGTGCCAGCAGCTTAGGTCTTTCGAGACAGGGTGTCTACGAGCAGTACTTC. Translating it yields CASSLGLSRQGVYEQYF.

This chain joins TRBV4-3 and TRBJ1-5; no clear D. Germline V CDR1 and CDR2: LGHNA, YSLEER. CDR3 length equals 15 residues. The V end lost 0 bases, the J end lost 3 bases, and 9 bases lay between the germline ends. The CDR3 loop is CASSQEGDPNQPQHF. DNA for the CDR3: TGCGCCAGCAGCCAAGAAGGAGATCCCAATCAGCCCCAGCATTTT.

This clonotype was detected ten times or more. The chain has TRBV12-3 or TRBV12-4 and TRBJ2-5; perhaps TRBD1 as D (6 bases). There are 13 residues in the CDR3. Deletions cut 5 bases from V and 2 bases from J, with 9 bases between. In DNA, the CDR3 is TGTGCCAGCAGTGACAGGAATCAAGAGACCCAGTACTTC. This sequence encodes CASSDRNQETQYF.

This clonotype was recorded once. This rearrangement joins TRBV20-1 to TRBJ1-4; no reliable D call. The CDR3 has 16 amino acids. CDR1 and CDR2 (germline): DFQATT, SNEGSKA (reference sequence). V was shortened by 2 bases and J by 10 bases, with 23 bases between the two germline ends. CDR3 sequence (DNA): TGCAGTGCTAGACACCGGAATAACTATATGCTGGGAAAACTGTTTTTT. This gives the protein CSARHRNNYMLGKLFF.

CDR3 coding DNA: TGTGCCAGCAGACCCAATACAGCATTCTCCTACAATGAGCAGTTCTTC. Translated: CASRPNTAFSYNEQFF. The genes are TRBV6-1 and TRBJ2-1; D not certain. The germline gives CDR1 MNHNS, CDR2 SASEGT. V was cut by 6 bases and J by 0 bases, with 15 bases left in between. The CDR3 runs 16 residues.

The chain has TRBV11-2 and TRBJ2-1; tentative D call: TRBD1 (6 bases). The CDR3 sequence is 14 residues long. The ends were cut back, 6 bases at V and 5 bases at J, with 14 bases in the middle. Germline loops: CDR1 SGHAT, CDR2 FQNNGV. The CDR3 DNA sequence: TGTGCCAGCAGACCCGGGACAATGGACAATGAGCAGTTCTTC. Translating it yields CASRPGTMDNEQFF. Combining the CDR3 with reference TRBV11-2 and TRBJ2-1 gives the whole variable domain EAGVAQSPRYKIIEKRQSVAFWCNPISGHATLYWYQQILGQGPKLLIQFQNNGVVDDSQLPKDRFSAERLKGVDSTLKIQPAKLEDSAVYLCASRPGTMDNEQFFGPGTRLTVL.

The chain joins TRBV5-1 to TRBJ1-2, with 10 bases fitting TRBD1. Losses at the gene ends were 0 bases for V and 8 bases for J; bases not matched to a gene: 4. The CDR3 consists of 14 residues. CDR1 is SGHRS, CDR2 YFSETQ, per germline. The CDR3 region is CASSLGQGAIGYTF. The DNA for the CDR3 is TGCGCCAGCAGCTTGGGACAGGGGGCGATCGGCTACACCTTC.

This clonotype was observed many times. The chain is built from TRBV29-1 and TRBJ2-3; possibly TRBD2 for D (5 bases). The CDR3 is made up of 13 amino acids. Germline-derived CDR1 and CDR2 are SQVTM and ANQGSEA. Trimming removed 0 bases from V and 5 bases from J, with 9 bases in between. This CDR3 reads CSVEERAVDTQYF. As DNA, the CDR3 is TGCAGCGTTGAAGAAAGAGCGGTAGATACGCAGTATTTT.

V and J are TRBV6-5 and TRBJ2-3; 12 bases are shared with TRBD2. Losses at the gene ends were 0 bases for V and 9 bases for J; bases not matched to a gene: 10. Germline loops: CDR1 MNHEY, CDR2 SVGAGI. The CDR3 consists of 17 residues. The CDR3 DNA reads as TGTGCCAGCAGTTACTCGAAGGCTAGCGGGGGGGCCTCGACGCAGTATTTT. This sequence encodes CASSYSKASGGASTQYF.